Listed below are T cell receptor beta chains from one sample, sequenced in a study of OX40 agonist ivuxolimab in advanced cancers. Sequencing was performed with immunoSEQ multiplex PCR; in TCRdb, only in-frame clones are kept and a portion is missing. The table records some 59,000 clones, just under 90% of them present only once. Sequences were derived from CD4+ or CD8+ T cells sorted from blood, sampled in a trial of the OX40 agonist ivuxolimab. These receptors came from an adult with an advanced solid tumor such as melanoma, head and neck, liver or kidney cancer. CDR3s include the opening cysteine and the closing phenylalanine or tryptophan. Each record gives: clone size, V gene, D gene, J gene, CDR3 DNA, CDR3 protein. The D gene is left open where the match is weak. A clone size is listed for some rows: how often the clone was seen (once, few, many), or a class if it is expanded.

clone_size: NA
v_call: TRBV6-1
d_call: NA
j_call: TRBJ1-2
cdr3_nt: TGTGCCAGCAGTGCCCCCTTGGGGAATAACTATGGCTACACCTTC
cdr3_aa: CASSAPLGNNYGYTF

clone_size: once
v_call: TRBV15
d_call: TRBD1
j_call: TRBJ2-1
cdr3_nt: TGTGCCACCAGCAGAGAGGGACAGGGCTATGAGCAGTTCTTC
cdr3_aa: CATSREGQGYEQFF

clone_size: NA
v_call: TRBV5-6
d_call: TRBD1
j_call: TRBJ2-1
cdr3_nt: TGTGCCAGCAGCCCGGACAGGGGGGTGCGCTTGCGTGGTGAGCAGTTCTTC
cdr3_aa: CASSPDRGVRLRGEQFF

clone_size: once
v_call: TRBV4-1
d_call: NA
j_call: TRBJ1-2
cdr3_nt: TGCGCCAGCAGCCCGGACAGCATTTCTAACTATGGCTACACCTTC
cdr3_aa: CASSPDSISNYGYTF

clone_size: NA
v_call: TRBV6-5
d_call: NA
j_call: TRBJ2-3
cdr3_nt: TGTGCCAGCAGTCCGGGACACCTCACAGATACGCAGTATTTT
cdr3_aa: CASSPGHLTDTQYF

clone_size: NA
v_call: TRBV29-1
d_call: NA
j_call: TRBJ1-2
cdr3_nt: TGCAGCGCCACTCGGGACCGGGAGGGCTACACCTTC
cdr3_aa: CSATRDREGYTF

clone_size: NA
v_call: TRBV5-1
d_call: NA
j_call: TRBJ2-2
cdr3_nt: TGCGCCAGCAGCCACAGGGAGGGGAACACCGGGGAGCTGTTTTTT
cdr3_aa: CASSHREGNTGELFF

clone_size: few
v_call: TRBV19
d_call: TRBD2
j_call: TRBJ2-7
cdr3_nt: TGTGCCAGTAGTGTGACTAGCGGCTACGAGCAGTACTTC
cdr3_aa: CASSVTSGYEQYF

clone_size: NA
v_call: TRBV7-2
d_call: TRBD2
j_call: TRBJ2-1
cdr3_nt: TGTGCCAGCAGCTTACGACTAGCGGGTACTTCTGGGAATGAGCAGTTCTTC
cdr3_aa: CASSLRLAGTSGNEQFF

clone_size: NA
v_call: TRBV5-1
d_call: TRBD1
j_call: TRBJ2-7
cdr3_nt: TGCGCCAGCAGCTTGGGGGGACAGGTAACCTACGAGCAGTACTTC
cdr3_aa: CASSLGGQVTYEQYF

clone_size: NA
v_call: TRBV7-6
d_call: TRBD2
j_call: TRBJ2-7
cdr3_nt: TGTGCCAGCAGCCATAGGGCGGGAGTGGTCTACGAGCAGTACTTC
cdr3_aa: CASSHRAGVVYEQYF

clone_size: NA
v_call: TRBV29-1
d_call: NA
j_call: TRBJ1-1
cdr3_nt: TGCAGCCTCGAAGGACAGCTTACGGAGAACACTGAAGCTTTCTTT
cdr3_aa: CSLEGQLTENTEAFF

clone_size: NA
v_call: TRBV18
d_call: TRBD1
j_call: TRBJ2-6
cdr3_nt: TGTGCCAGCTCACCACTAATGGGACAGGGAATCTCTGGGGCCAACGTCCTGACTTTC
cdr3_aa: CASSPLMGQGISGANVLTF

clone_size: NA
v_call: TRBV18
d_call: NA
j_call: TRBJ1-2
cdr3_nt: TGTGCCAGCTCACAGGCAGAAGCTAACTATGGCTACACCTTC
cdr3_aa: CASSQAEANYGYTF

clone_size: NA
v_call: TRBV7-2
d_call: NA
j_call: TRBJ2-7
cdr3_nt: TGTGCCAGCAGCTTAAGCAGGGATGATCACGAGCAGTACTTC
cdr3_aa: CASSLSRDDHEQYF

clone_size: NA
v_call: TRBV19
d_call: NA
j_call: TRBJ2-3
cdr3_nt: TGTGCCAGTAGTAAGCAACAGACAGGATCTAGCACAGATACGCAGTATTTT
cdr3_aa: CASSKQQTGSSTDTQYF

clone_size: NA
v_call: TRBV19
d_call: TRBD1
j_call: TRBJ1-2
cdr3_nt: TGTGCCAGTACCCCCCTAGGTACTCAGGGGGCGGCACTGGGCTATGGCTACACCTTC
cdr3_aa: CASTPLGTQGAALGYGYTF

clone_size: NA
v_call: TRBV5-1
d_call: NA
j_call: TRBJ1-4
cdr3_nt: TGCGCCAGCAGCTTGGATCCGGGGGGTGGCAGTGAAAAACTGTTTTTT
cdr3_aa: CASSLDPGGGSEKLFF

clone_size: NA
v_call: TRBV7-2
d_call: TRBD1
j_call: TRBJ1-1
cdr3_nt: TGTGCCAGCAGCCTAAGGACAGGGAACACTGAAGCTTTCTTT
cdr3_aa: CASSLRTGNTEAFF

clone_size: few
v_call: TRBV7-9
d_call: NA
j_call: TRBJ1-5
cdr3_nt: TGTGCCAGCAGCTTAGGGGGCAGGGCGAATCAGCCCCAGCATTTT
cdr3_aa: CASSLGGRANQPQHF

clone_size: NA
v_call: TRBV15
d_call: NA
j_call: TRBJ2-7
cdr3_nt: TGTGCCACCAGCGAACGAGGGGAGCAGTACTTC
cdr3_aa: CATSERGEQYF

clone_size: once
v_call: TRBV27
d_call: TRBD1
j_call: TRBJ2-6
cdr3_nt: TGTGCCAGCAGTTTAGTAGGGACAGGGAGTGGGGCCAACGTCCTGACTTTC
cdr3_aa: CASSLVGTGSGANVLTF

clone_size: NA
v_call: TRBV27
d_call: TRBD1
j_call: TRBJ1-5
cdr3_nt: TGTGCCAGCAGTCCCGGCGGACAGGCCAATCAGCCCCAGCATTTT
cdr3_aa: CASSPGGQANQPQHF

clone_size: once
v_call: TRBV7-9
d_call: TRBD2
j_call: TRBJ2-7
cdr3_nt: TGTGCCAGCACCAATTCCGCCTGGACTAGCGGGAGACGAGGCGAGCAGTACTTC
cdr3_aa: CASTNSAWTSGRRGEQYF

clone_size: NA
v_call: TRBV19
d_call: NA
j_call: TRBJ2-6
cdr3_nt: TGTGCCAGTAGTATGGGTGGTTCTGGGGCCAACGTCCTGACTTTC
cdr3_aa: CASSMGGSGANVLTF

clone_size: NA
v_call: TRBV5-1
d_call: NA
j_call: TRBJ1-2
cdr3_nt: TGCGCCAGCAGCGTCCGGGACCCCGCGGGTGGCTACACCTTC
cdr3_aa: CASSVRDPAGGYTF

clone_size: NA
v_call: TRBV5-8
d_call: NA
j_call: TRBJ1-2
cdr3_nt: TGTGCCAGCAGCCCGGGACCCAGCTATGGCTACACCTTC
cdr3_aa: CASSPGPSYGYTF

clone_size: NA
v_call: TRBV6-5
d_call: TRBD2
j_call: TRBJ2-7
cdr3_nt: TGTGCCAGCACGATACTAGCGGGAAACTACGAGCAGTACTTC
cdr3_aa: CASTILAGNYEQYF

clone_size: once
v_call: TRBV5-4
d_call: NA
j_call: TRBJ1-1
cdr3_nt: TGTGCCAGCAGCCGCACGGGACATACGACTATGAACACTGAAGCTTTCTTT
cdr3_aa: CASSRTGHTTMNTEAFF

clone_size: NA
v_call: TRBV28
d_call: TRBD2
j_call: TRBJ2-3
cdr3_nt: TGTGCCAGCAGCCTCCAAGCGGGAGGGGTTGATACGCAGTATTTT
cdr3_aa: CASSLQAGGVDTQYF

clone_size: NA
v_call: TRBV28
d_call: NA
j_call: TRBJ1-3
cdr3_nt: TGTGCCATCCAGGGGCCTGGAAACACCATATATTTT
cdr3_aa: CAIQGPGNTIYF

clone_size: few
v_call: TRBV7-3
d_call: NA
j_call: TRBJ2-7
cdr3_nt: TGCGCCAGCAGCCAAGTCCCCGGCTACGAGCAGTACTTC
cdr3_aa: CASSQVPGYEQYF

clone_size: NA
v_call: TRBV19
d_call: NA
j_call: TRBJ2-4
cdr3_nt: TGTGCCAGTAGCCCTCGGACAGTAGCCAAAAACATTCAGTACTTC
cdr3_aa: CASSPRTVAKNIQYF

clone_size: NA
v_call: TRBV27
d_call: TRBD2
j_call: TRBJ2-1
cdr3_nt: TGTGCCAGATTGTACGGCGGGAGCTCCTACAATGAGCAGTTCTTC
cdr3_aa: CARLYGGSSYNEQFF

clone_size: once
v_call: TRBV15
d_call: NA
j_call: TRBJ1-2
cdr3_nt: TGTGCCACCAGCAGAGATCTACGGGAATTGGGCTATGGCTACACCTTC
cdr3_aa: CATSRDLRELGYGYTF

clone_size: NA
v_call: TRBV19
d_call: NA
j_call: TRBJ1-2
cdr3_nt: TGTGCCAGTAGTATCGACCGACGGAGCTATGGCTACACCTTC
cdr3_aa: CASSIDRRSYGYTF

clone_size: NA
v_call: TRBV11-3
d_call: NA
j_call: TRBJ1-3
cdr3_nt: TGTGCCAGCAGCTTAACAGCAGCCTCTGGAAACACCATATATTTT
cdr3_aa: CASSLTAASGNTIYF

clone_size: NA
v_call: TRBV6-5
d_call: TRBD2
j_call: TRBJ2-5
cdr3_nt: TGTGCCAGCAGAGGACTAGCGGGAGTAGAGACCCAGTACTTC
cdr3_aa: CASRGLAGVETQYF

clone_size: NA
v_call: TRBV27
d_call: NA
j_call: TRBJ1-2
cdr3_nt: TGTGCCAGCAGTTTATCTATCAAGGGGGGCGCTAACTATGGCTACACCTTC
cdr3_aa: CASSLSIKGGANYGYTF

clone_size: NA
v_call: TRBV28
d_call: TRBD1
j_call: TRBJ1-5
cdr3_nt: TGTGCCAGCATAAGAGGGGGCACCAATCAGCCCCAGCATTTT
cdr3_aa: CASIRGGTNQPQHF

clone_size: NA
v_call: TRBV7-8
d_call: TRBD1
j_call: TRBJ2-3
cdr3_nt: TGTGCCAGCAGCTTAGGGGACAGGGTTGCGTCCCGTGGCCCGCAGTATTTT
cdr3_aa: CASSLGDRVASRGPQYF

clone_size: NA
v_call: TRBV28
d_call: TRBD2
j_call: TRBJ2-3
cdr3_nt: TGTGCCAGCAGCCCCCACGGACTAGCGGGACCTAGCACAGATACGCAGTATTTT
cdr3_aa: CASSPHGLAGPSTDTQYF

clone_size: NA
v_call: TRBV5-1
d_call: NA
j_call: TRBJ2-2
cdr3_nt: TGCGCCAGCAGCTTGTATATCGGGCCCGGGGAGCTGTTTTTT
cdr3_aa: CASSLYIGPGELFF

clone_size: few
v_call: TRBV2
d_call: NA
j_call: TRBJ1-1
cdr3_nt: TGTGCCAGCACCTCCGAGGTGGGCACTGAAGCTTTCTTT
cdr3_aa: CASTSEVGTEAFF

clone_size: NA
v_call: TRBV5-1
d_call: NA
j_call: TRBJ1-3
cdr3_nt: TGCGCCAGCAGCACCTTACAGGCCCCCTCTGGAAACACCATATATTTT
cdr3_aa: CASSTLQAPSGNTIYF

clone_size: NA
v_call: TRBV19
d_call: NA
j_call: TRBJ2-3
cdr3_nt: TGTGCCAGTAGTTCCCCGACTAGGCGCACAGATACGCAGTATTTT
cdr3_aa: CASSSPTRRTDTQYF

clone_size: NA
v_call: TRBV5-1
d_call: NA
j_call: TRBJ1-1
cdr3_nt: TGCGCCAGCAGCTTGGGGGGAAAGAACACTGAAGCTTTCTTT
cdr3_aa: CASSLGGKNTEAFF

clone_size: NA
v_call: TRBV12-2
d_call: NA
j_call: TRBJ2-1
cdr3_nt: TGTGCAAGTCGCTTAGTAGGGGCCAGATACAATGAGCAGTTCTTC
cdr3_aa: CASRLVGARYNEQFF

clone_size: NA
v_call: TRBV5-8
d_call: NA
j_call: TRBJ2-7
cdr3_nt: TGTGCCAGCAGCTTTATATGGGCCTCCTACGAGCAGTACTTC
cdr3_aa: CASSFIWASYEQYF

clone_size: NA
v_call: TRBV7-2
d_call: TRBD2
j_call: TRBJ2-7
cdr3_nt: TGTGCCAGCAGCTTAGACTTAAGCGGGAGCGTTAGCGAGCAGTACTTC
cdr3_aa: CASSLDLSGSVSEQYF

clone_size: NA
v_call: TRBV28
d_call: NA
j_call: TRBJ1-4
cdr3_nt: TGTGCCAGCACCTCGAGGCAGACTAATGAAAAACTGTTTTTT
cdr3_aa: CASTSRQTNEKLFF

clone_size: NA
v_call: TRBV5-1
d_call: TRBD1
j_call: TRBJ2-3
cdr3_nt: TGCGCCAGCAGCCCCCTCAGGGGGAAAAGCACAGATACGCAGTATTTT
cdr3_aa: CASSPLRGKSTDTQYF

clone_size: NA
v_call: TRBV5-6
d_call: NA
j_call: TRBJ2-5
cdr3_nt: TGTGCCAGCAGCTTGGTCGCTAGCGCTTACTATGGAGAGACCCAGTACTTC
cdr3_aa: CASSLVASAYYGETQYF

clone_size: NA
v_call: TRBV28
d_call: NA
j_call: TRBJ1-4
cdr3_nt: TGTGCCAGCAGTTTCCCAGGGTTAGGAAATGAAAAACTGTTTTTT
cdr3_aa: CASSFPGLGNEKLFF

clone_size: NA
v_call: TRBV18
d_call: NA
j_call: TRBJ1-1
cdr3_nt: TGTGCCAGCTCACCCCTCGGCAGGAACACTGAAGCTTTCTTT
cdr3_aa: CASSPLGRNTEAFF

clone_size: NA
v_call: TRBV18
d_call: TRBD2
j_call: TRBJ2-1
cdr3_nt: TGTGCCAGCTCACCATTGACCGGGACTAGCGGCAATGAGCAGTTCTTC
cdr3_aa: CASSPLTGTSGNEQFF

clone_size: NA
v_call: TRBV18
d_call: NA
j_call: TRBJ2-5
cdr3_nt: TGTGCCAGCTCATCCTCCCCCCTAGGAGGGAAAGAGACCCAGTACTTC
cdr3_aa: CASSSSPLGGKETQYF